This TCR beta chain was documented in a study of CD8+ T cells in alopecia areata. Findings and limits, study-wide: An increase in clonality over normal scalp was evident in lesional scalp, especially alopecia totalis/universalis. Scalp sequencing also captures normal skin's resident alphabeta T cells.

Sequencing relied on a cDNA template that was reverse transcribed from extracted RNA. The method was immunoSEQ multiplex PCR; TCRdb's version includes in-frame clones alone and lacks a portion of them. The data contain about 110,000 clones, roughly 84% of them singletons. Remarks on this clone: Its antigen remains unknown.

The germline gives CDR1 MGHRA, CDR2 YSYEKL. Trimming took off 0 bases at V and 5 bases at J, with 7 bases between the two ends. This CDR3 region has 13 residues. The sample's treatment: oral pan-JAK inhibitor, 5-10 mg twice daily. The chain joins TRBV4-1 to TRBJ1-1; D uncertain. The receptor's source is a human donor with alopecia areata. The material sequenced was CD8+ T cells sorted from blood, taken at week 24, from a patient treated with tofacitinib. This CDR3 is CASSQERVTEAFF. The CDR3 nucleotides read TGCGCCAGCAGCCAAGAGAGGGTTACTGAAGCTTTCTTT.